A selection of T cell receptor beta chains follows, all from one sample in a study of cytomegalovirus exposure and HLA in healthy donors. Data came from immunoSEQ multiplex PCR; TCRdb stores just in-frame clones and leaves some out. The sample holds about 240,000 clones, about 86% seen once. Sequencing was performed on PBMCs. The origin of the receptors is a woman between 55 and 75 years old in good health and CMV-seropositive. The CDR3 runs from the conserved cysteine through the conserved F or W. The D gene is left open where the match is weak. The size entry is marked missing in some rows and otherwise reads once, few, many or a size class.

TRBD1,TRBV19,TRBJ2-5,.,CASSLTGVQETQYF,TGTGCCAGTAGTCTCACAGGGGTCCAAGAGACCCAGTACTTC
.,TRBV5-5,TRBJ1-2,few,CASSLHAGNWYGYTF,TGTGCCAGCAGCCTGCACGCGGGAAATTGGTATGGCTACACCTTC
.,TRBV7-9,TRBJ1-1,.,CSSSLVLGARDTEAFF,TGTTCCAGCAGCTTAGTTCTAGGGGCTAGGGACACTGAAGCTTTCTTT
TRBD1,TRBV27,TRBJ1-5,.,CASSFFRGNDQPQHF,TGTGCCAGCAGTTTTTTCAGGGGGAACGATCAGCCCCAGCATTTT
.,TRBV9,TRBJ2-1,once,CASSDSSSSYNEQFF,TGTGCCAGCAGCGATAGCTCGAGCTCCTACAATGAGCAGTTCTTC
TRBD1,TRBV25-1,TRBJ2-5,few,CASSYGQGMGTQYF,TGTGCCAGCAGTTACGGACAGGGGATGGGGACCCAGTACTTC
.,TRBV5-1,TRBJ1-2,.,CASSLDVRDNYGYTF,TGCGCCAGCAGCTTGGATGTCAGGGATAACTATGGCTACACCTTC
.,TRBV27,TRBJ1-1,.,CASSLSAGGTEAFF,TGTGCCAGCAGTTTATCGGCGGGGGGCACTGAAGCTTTCTTT
TRBD2,TRBV7-9,TRBJ2-2,once,CASSLPGLAGPELFF,TGTGCCAGCAGCTTACCGGGACTAGCGGGCCCGGAGCTGTTTTTT
TRBD1,TRBV4-1,TRBJ1-2,.,CASSPRQGMNGYTF,TGCGCCAGCAGCCCTCGACAGGGAATGAATGGCTACACCTTC
TRBD2,TRBV19,TRBJ2-3,.,CASSIRLAGGSSTDTQYF,TGTGCCAGTAGTATCCGGCTAGCGGGAGGTTCTAGCACAGATACGCAGTATTTT
.,TRBV7-3,TRBJ2-2,.,CASSPPAGLDTGELFF,TGTGCCAGCAGCCCCCCAGCCGGGTTGGACACCGGGGAGCTGTTTTTT
.,TRBV7-2,TRBJ2-5,.,CASSWFEGVETQYF,TGTGCCAGCAGCTGGTTTGAGGGAGTTGAGACCCAGTACTTC
.,TRBV5-4,TRBJ2-7,few,CASSSQKSYEQYF,TGTGCCAGCAGCTCCCAGAAGTCCTACGAGCAGTACTTC
.,TRBV9,TRBJ2-3,.,CASSVGQGGVSTDTQYF,TGTGCCAGCAGCGTAGGGCAGGGGGGAGTGAGCACAGATACGCAGTATTTT
TRBD1,TRBV5-6,TRBJ2-3,.,CASTSPKYRDRGTDTQYF,TGTGCCAGCACCTCCCCGAAGTACCGGGACAGGGGGACAGATACGCAGTATTTT
.,TRBV29-1,TRBJ2-7,.,CSGNQDSYEQYF,TGCAGCGGCAACCAGGACAGCTACGAGCAGTACTTC
.,TRBV5-1,TRBJ2-3,.,CASEEADTQYF,TGCGCCAGCGAGGAGGCAGATACGCAGTATTTT
TRBD2,TRBV5-1,TRBJ2-5,.,CASSGTSGQETQYF,TGCGCCAGCAGCGGGACTAGCGGCCAAGAGACCCAGTACTTC
TRBD2,TRBV5-1,TRBJ2-1,.,CASSLSTSGSYNEQFF,TGCGCCAGCAGCCTAAGCACTAGCGGCTCGTACAATGAGCAGTTCTTC
TRBD1,TRBV6-5,TRBJ2-5,few,CASRGDRDGSQYF,TGTGCCAGCCGCGGGGACAGGGACGGGTCCCAGTACTTC
.,TRBV6-5,TRBJ1-1,.,CASSKRRTTTEAFF,TGTGCCAGCAGTAAACGACGGACAACCACTGAAGCTTTCTTT
TRBD1,TRBV18,TRBJ2-1,.,CASSLTGGIQGNEQFF,TGTGCCAGCTCACTCACAGGGGGGATACAAGGGAATGAGCAGTTCTTC
TRBD1,TRBV27,TRBJ1-2,.,CASSPGTALYGYTF,TGTGCCAGCAGTCCCGGGACAGCGTTATATGGCTACACCTTC
TRBD1,TRBV5-1,TRBJ1-1,once,CASSLGTGGKAFF,TGCGCCAGCAGCTTAGGGACAGGCGGTAAAGCTTTCTTT
TRBD1,TRBV5-1,TRBJ1-1,few,CASSLGGQGADEAFF,TGCGCCAGCAGCTTGGGCGGACAGGGGGCGGATGAAGCTTTCTTT
TRBD1,TRBV6-5,TRBJ1-1,.,CASSTHRGSYTEAFF,TGTGCCAGCAGTACCCACAGGGGGTCCTACACTGAAGCTTTCTTT
.,TRBV7-2,TRBJ1-5,.,CASSLDGGGSNQPQHF,TGTGCCAGCAGCTTGGACGGGGGGGGGAGCAATCAGCCCCAGCATTTT
.,TRBV5-6,TRBJ2-7,.,CASSFSEYEQYF,TGTGCCAGCAGCTTTAGTGAATACGAGCAGTACTTC
TRBD1,TRBV19,TRBJ2-7,.,CASRGQGLHEQYF,TGTGCCAGTAGGGGACAGGGACTACACGAGCAGTACTTC
.,TRBV5-4,TRBJ1-4,.,CASSLRSQGGEKLFF,TGTGCCAGCAGCTTGCGGAGTCAGGGAGGCGAAAAACTGTTTTTT
.,TRBV6-4,TRBJ2-5,.,CASSEVRHQETQYF,TGTGCCAGCAGTGAGGTCAGGCACCAAGAGACCCAGTACTTC
.,TRBV11-2,TRBJ1-1,.,CASSLGVQEREAFF,TGTGCCAGCAGCTTAGGGGTACAGGAACGTGAAGCTTTCTTT
TRBD1,TRBV6-5,TRBJ1-1,.,CASSRQGNTEAFF,TGTGCCAGCAGCCGACAGGGCAACACTGAAGCTTTCTTT
.,TRBV15,TRBJ2-5,few,CATSRDRAGMDQYF,TGTGCCACCAGCAGAGATAGGGCAGGGATGGACCAGTACTTC
TRBD1,TRBV28,TRBJ1-2,.,CASSLPGQGIYYGYTF,TGTGCCAGCAGTTTACCGGGACAGGGGATCTACTATGGCTACACCTTC
TRBD2,TRBV5-1,TRBJ2-3,.,CASSLGAGGPSGTDTQYF,TGCGCCAGCAGCTTGGGTGCGGGAGGGCCCAGTGGCACAGATACGCAGTATTTT
TRBD1,TRBV4-1,TRBJ1-5,.,CASSAQGELSNQPQHF,TGCGCCAGCAGCGCACAGGGGGAACTAAGCAATCAGCCCCAGCATTTT
.,TRBV27,TRBJ2-2,.,CASMDMNTGELFF,TGTGCCAGCATGGACATGAACACCGGGGAGCTGTTTTTT
.,TRBV7-9,TRBJ1-1,.,CASSLVGRKNTEAFF,TGTGCCAGCAGCTTAGTGGGGCGGAAGAACACTGAAGCTTTCTTT
.,TRBV9,TRBJ1-2,.,CASSALGQNYGYTF,TGTGCCAGCAGCGCGCTCGGACAGAACTATGGCTACACCTTC
TRBD1,TRBV7-9,TRBJ2-7,few,CASSMPDREFRGEQYF,TGTGCCAGCAGCATGCCGGACAGGGAATTTCGTGGGGAGCAGTACTTC
.,TRBV5-4,TRBJ1-3,.,CASSLGQAISGNTIYF,TGTGCCAGCAGCTTGGGGCAGGCTATCTCTGGAAACACCATATATTTT
.,TRBV19,TRBJ2-7,.,CASSTGFEQYF,TGTGCCAGTAGTACAGGGTTCGAGCAGTACTTC
TRBD2,TRBV28,TRBJ2-1,.,CASRTTSGRSDEQFF,TGTGCCAGCAGGACCACTAGCGGGAGATCGGATGAGCAGTTCTTC